This record concerns one T cell receptor (beta chain) sequence. The antigen remains undetermined. Trimming at V came to 2 bases and at J to 8 bases, leaving 9 bases not matched to a gene. The CDR3 spans 16 residues. The germline V gene encodes CDR1 SGHKS and CDR2 YYEKEE (reference sequence). The data were produced by immunoSEQ multiplex PCR, yet TCRdb's version contains in-frame clones alone and is incomplete. This sample has approximately 9,500 clones, with around 45% found just once. This sample is part of a study of siplizumab effects on memory and regulatory T cells. Cells of the mixed lymphocyte reaction were cocultured at 37 degrees C for 5 to 6 days.

This chain links TRBV5-5 with TRBJ2-1, with 11 nucleotides matching TRBD2. This TCR was recovered from a human donor in good health; the cells came from an allogeneic mixed lymphocyte reaction. Sequenced: CFSE-low (dividing) CD4+ T cells sorted from an allogeneic mixed lymphocyte reaction. The CDR3 bases are TGTGCCAGCAGCTTTCAGATAGCGGGAGGGCATTATGAGCAGTTCTTC. This codes for CASSFQIAGGHYEQFF. The complete variable domain, with remaining parts taken from reference TRBV5-5 and TRBJ2-1, reads DAGVTQSPTHLIKTRGQQVTLRCSPISGHKSVSWYQQVLGQGPQFIFQYYEKEERGRGNFPDRFSARQFPNYSSELNVNALLLGDSALYLCASSFQIAGGHYEQFFGPGTRLTVL.